The present TCR beta chain was sequenced within a study of blood T cell repertoires in COVID-19. Deletions cut 3 bases from V and 4 bases from J, with 22 bases between. CDR1 and CDR2 from the germline V gene are SGDLS and YYNGEE. The CDR3 length is 17 residues. Data came from immunoSEQ multiplex PCR; TCRdb stores just in-frame clones and leaves some out. The sample records around 300,000 clones, 89% being singletons. Participants, 18 to 89 years old, spanned around 25 US areas. Specimen: PBMCs or T cells enriched from blood (not recorded which). The chain couples TRBV9 to TRBJ2-5, with D perhaps matching TRBD2 (7 bases). The source of this sequence is a woman aged 55-70 years who had recovered from COVID-19. Here the CDR3 DNA reads TGTGCCAGCAGCGCGGGGTTAAGGGCGGGGGCTAGAGAGACCCAGTACTTC. Translation gives CASSAGLRAGARETQYF.